The 8 T cell receptor beta chains in this list originate from one sample, sequenced in a study of cytomegalovirus exposure and HLA in healthy donors. PCR involved 60 Vbeta and 13 Jbeta primers. Produced via immunoSEQ multiplex PCR; TCRdb's table is partial and in-frame only. The sample lists approximately 120,000 clones, around 81% seen once, with 2.2% in the top ten. The source material was PBMCs. The receptor set was obtained from a woman in her twenties or thirties in good health and CMV-seronegative.

A few counts support this clone. The V and J genes are TRBV6-5 and TRBJ2-7; TRBD1 might be the D (6 bases). V lost 6 bases and J lost 1, with 10 bases in between. The CDR3 is 13 amino acids. Per the germline V gene, CDR1 is MNHEY and CDR2 is SVGAGI. DNA for the CDR3: TGTGCCAGCAGACTCGGACAGTCCTACGAGCAGTACTTC. It yields the protein CASRLGQSYEQYF.

In DNA, the CDR3 is TGTGCCAGCCGTGGGACTATCGGCGCCGGTGAGCAGTTCTTC. Protein sequence: CASRGTIGAGEQFF. The chain recombines TRBV2 with TRBJ2-1, with TRBD2 matching 7 bases. Germline CDR1 SNHLY, CDR2 FYNNEI. The CDR3 runs to 14 residues. Trimming removed 8 bases from V and 9 bases from J; junction bases left unmatched: 13.

This chain links TRBV19 with TRBJ2-2; 8 bases align to TRBD2. Germline V gene data show CDR1 as LNHDA and CDR2 as SQIVND (reference sequence). CDR3 length equals 15 residues. The V gene end was trimmed by 6 bases and the J gene end by 6 bases; junction bases not matched to a gene: 9. This chain's CDR3 is CASRRREVRAGELFF. The CDR3 DNA reads TGTGCCAGTAGGAGGCGGGAGGTCCGGGCCGGGGAGCTGTTTTTT.

This chain joins TRBV27 and TRBJ2-5, with D possibly TRBD2 on 6 matching bases. The CDR3 runs 16 residues. V was cut by 3 bases and J by 1 base, with 15 bases left in between. Germline V gives CDR1 MNHEY, CDR2 SMNVEV (reference sequence). The CDR3 spells CASSLGLPGVQETQYF. The CDR3 coding sequence is TGTGCCAGCAGTTTGGGACTTCCCGGGGTCCAAGAGACCCAGTACTTC.

This clone was picked up a small number of times. In DNA form, the CDR3 reads TGTGCCAGCACCAACTGGGGAGCCTACGAGCAGTACTTC. Protein product: CASTNWGAYEQYF. The chain employs TRBV27 and TRBJ2-7; maybe TRBD2 (5 bases). Germline values: CDR1 MNHEY, CDR2 SMNVEV (reference sequence). V was cut by 7 bases and J by 2 bases, with 12 bases left in between. The CDR3 contains 13 residues.

The chain recombines TRBV28 with TRBJ2-3; TRBD1 matches at 10 bases. V shed 5 bases, J shed 4 bases, and the junction held 9 bases outside the gene matches. Per germline, CDR1 MDHEN and CDR2 SYDVKM. The CDR3 totals 16 residues. CDR3 protein: CASSPLGTGAPDTQYF. The CDR3 DNA reads TGTGCCAGCAGTCCCCTCGGGACAGGGGCTCCAGATACGCAGTATTTT.

The V call is TRBV19, the J call TRBJ2-1; TRBD2 is a possible D gene (6 bases). V shed 4 bases and J shed 6 bases, with 13 bases lying between them. The CDR3 runs 14 residues. Germline V gene data show CDR1 as LNHDA and CDR2 as SQIVND (reference sequence). The CDR3 nucleotides are TGTGCCAGTAGTAAGGCAGGGAGGCCCAATGAGCAGTTCTTC. As protein: CASSKAGRPNEQFF.

The chain joins TRBV19 to TRBJ2-5; 7 bases agree with TRBD2. The CDR3 is made up of 11 amino acids. V dropped 5 bases and J dropped 7; count of bases not matched to a gene: 1. The germline V gene encodes CDR1 LNHDA and CDR2 SQIVND (reference sequence). In DNA form, the CDR3 reads TGTGCCAGTAGTTCGGGGGGGACCCAGTACTTC. Translating gives CASSSGGTQYF.